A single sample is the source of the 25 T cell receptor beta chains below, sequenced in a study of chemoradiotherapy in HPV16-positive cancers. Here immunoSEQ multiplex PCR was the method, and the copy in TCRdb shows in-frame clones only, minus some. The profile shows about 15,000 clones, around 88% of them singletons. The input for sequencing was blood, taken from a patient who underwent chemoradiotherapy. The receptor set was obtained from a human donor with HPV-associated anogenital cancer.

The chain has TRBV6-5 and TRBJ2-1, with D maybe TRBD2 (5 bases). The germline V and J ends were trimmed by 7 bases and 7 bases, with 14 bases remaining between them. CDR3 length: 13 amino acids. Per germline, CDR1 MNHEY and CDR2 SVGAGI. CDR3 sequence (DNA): TGTGCCAGCATGTACTACGGGAAGAATGAGCAGTTCTTC. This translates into CASMYYGKNEQFF.

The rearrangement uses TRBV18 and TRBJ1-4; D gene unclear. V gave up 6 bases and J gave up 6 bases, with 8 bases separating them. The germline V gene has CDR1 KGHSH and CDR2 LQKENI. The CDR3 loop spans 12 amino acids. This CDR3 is CASSGSDEKLFF. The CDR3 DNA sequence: TGTGCCAGCTCGGGCAGCGATGAAAAACTGTTTTTT. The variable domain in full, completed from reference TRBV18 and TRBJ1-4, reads NAGVMQNPRHLVRRRGQEARLRCSPMKGHSHVYWYRQLPEEGLKFMVYLQKENIIDESGMPKERFSAEFPKEGPSILRIQQVVRGDSAAYFCASSGSDEKLFFGSGTQLSVL.

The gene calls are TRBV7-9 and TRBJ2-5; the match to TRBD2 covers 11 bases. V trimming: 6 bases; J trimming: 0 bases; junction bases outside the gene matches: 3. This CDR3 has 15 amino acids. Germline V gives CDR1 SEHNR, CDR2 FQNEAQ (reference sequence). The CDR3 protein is CASRIAGGYQETQYF. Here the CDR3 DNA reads TGTGCCAGCAGAATAGCGGGAGGGTACCAAGAGACCCAGTACTTC.

DNA for the CDR3: TGCGCCAGCAGGGAACAACAGGGCGGGAACACTGAAGCTTTCTTT. It translates to CASREQQGGNTEAFF. The chain couples TRBV10-1 to TRBJ1-1, with D possibly being TRBD1 (6 bases). This CDR3 contains 15 residues. V lost 6 bases and J lost 1, with 15 bases in between. CDR1 and CDR2 from the germline V gene are WNHNN and SYGVQD (reference sequence).

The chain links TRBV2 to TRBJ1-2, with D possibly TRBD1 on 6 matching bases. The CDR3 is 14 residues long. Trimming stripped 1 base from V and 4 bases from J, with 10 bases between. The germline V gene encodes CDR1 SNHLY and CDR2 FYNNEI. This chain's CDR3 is CASSEGGTSYGYTF. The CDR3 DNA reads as TGTGCCAGCAGTGAAGGGGGGACATCCTATGGCTACACCTTC.

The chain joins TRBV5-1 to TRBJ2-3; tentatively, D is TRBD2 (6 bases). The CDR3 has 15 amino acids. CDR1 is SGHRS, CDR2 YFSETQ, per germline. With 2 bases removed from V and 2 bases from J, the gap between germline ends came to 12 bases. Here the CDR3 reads CASSFQGGATDTQYF. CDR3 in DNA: TGCGCCAGCAGCTTTCAGGGCGGGGCCACAGATACGCAGTATTTT.

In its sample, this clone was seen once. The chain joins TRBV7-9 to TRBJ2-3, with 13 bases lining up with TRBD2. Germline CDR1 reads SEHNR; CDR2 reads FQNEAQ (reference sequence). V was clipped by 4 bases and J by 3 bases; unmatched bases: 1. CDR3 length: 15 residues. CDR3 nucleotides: TGTGCCAGCAGCTCGGGACTAGCGGGGACAGATACGCAGTATTTT. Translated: CASSSGLAGTDTQYF.

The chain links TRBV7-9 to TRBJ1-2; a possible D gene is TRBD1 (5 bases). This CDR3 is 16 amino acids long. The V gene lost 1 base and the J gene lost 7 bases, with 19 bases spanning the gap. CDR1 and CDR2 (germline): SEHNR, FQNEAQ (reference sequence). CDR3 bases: TGTGCCAGCAGCTTAGGGTTGGCTGGGGGTGCAGGTGGCTACACCTTC. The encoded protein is CASSLGLAGGAGGYTF. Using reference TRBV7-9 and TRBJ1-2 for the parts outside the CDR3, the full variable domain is DTGVSQNPRHKITKRGQNVTFRCDPISEHNRLYWYRQTLGQGPEFLTYFQNEAQLEKSRLLSDRFSAERPKGSFSTLEIQRTEQGDSAMYLCASSLGLAGGAGGYTFGSGTRLTVV.

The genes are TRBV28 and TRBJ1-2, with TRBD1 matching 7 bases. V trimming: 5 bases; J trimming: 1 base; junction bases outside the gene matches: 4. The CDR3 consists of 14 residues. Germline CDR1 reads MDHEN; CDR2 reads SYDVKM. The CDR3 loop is CASSKTGNNYGYTF. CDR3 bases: TGTGCCAGCAGTAAGACAGGGAATAACTATGGCTACACCTTC.

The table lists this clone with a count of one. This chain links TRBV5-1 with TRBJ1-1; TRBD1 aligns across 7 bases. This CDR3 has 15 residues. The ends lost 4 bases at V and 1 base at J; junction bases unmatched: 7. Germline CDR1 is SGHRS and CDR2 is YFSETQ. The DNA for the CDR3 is TGCGCCAGCAGCAAAAGGGACAGCCAGAACACTGAAGCTTTCTTT. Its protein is CASSKRDSQNTEAFF.

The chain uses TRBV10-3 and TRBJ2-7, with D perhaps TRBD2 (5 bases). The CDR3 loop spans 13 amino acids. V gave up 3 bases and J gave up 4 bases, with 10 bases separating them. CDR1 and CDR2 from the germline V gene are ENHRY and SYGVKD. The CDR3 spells CAISDGEGYEQYF. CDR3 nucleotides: TGTGCCATCAGTGACGGGGAAGGGTACGAGCAGTACTTC.

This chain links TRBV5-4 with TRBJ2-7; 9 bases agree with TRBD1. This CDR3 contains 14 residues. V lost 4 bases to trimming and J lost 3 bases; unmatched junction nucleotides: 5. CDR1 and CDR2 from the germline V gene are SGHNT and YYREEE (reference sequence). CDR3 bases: TGTGCCAGCAGCCGGGGACAGGGAAACTACGAGCAGTACTTC. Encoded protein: CASSRGQGNYEQYF.

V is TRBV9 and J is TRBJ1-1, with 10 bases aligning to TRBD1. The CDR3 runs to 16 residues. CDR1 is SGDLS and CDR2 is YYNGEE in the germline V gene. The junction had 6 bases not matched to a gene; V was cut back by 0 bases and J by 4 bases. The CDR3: CASSVGTGGTSTEAFF. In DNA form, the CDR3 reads TGTGCCAGCAGCGTAGGGACAGGGGGTACGAGCACTGAAGCTTTCTTT.

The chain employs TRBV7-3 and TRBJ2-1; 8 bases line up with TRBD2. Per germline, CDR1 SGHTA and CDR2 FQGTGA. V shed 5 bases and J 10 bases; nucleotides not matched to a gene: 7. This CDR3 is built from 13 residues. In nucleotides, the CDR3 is TGTGCCAGCAGCACGCGGGGGGCCGGAGAGCAGTTCTTC. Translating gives CASSTRGAGEQFF. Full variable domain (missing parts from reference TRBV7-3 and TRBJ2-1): GAGVSQTPSNKVTEKGKYVELRCDPISGHTALYWYRQSLGQGPEFLIYFQGTGAADDSGLPNDRFFAVRPEGSVSTLKIQRTERGDSAVYLCASSTRGAGEQFFGPGTRLTVL.

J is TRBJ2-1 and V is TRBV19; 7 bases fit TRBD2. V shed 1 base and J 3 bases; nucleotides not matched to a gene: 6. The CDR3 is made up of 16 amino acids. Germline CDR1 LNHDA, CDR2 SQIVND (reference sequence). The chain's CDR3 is CASSIGDSGLYNEQFF. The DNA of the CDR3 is TGTGCCAGTAGTATAGGGGATAGCGGGCTCTACAATGAGCAGTTCTTC.

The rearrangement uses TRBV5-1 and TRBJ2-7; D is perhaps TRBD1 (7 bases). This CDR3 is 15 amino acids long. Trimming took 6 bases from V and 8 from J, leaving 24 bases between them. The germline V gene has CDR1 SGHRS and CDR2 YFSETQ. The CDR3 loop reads CASTLGTQGGTKQYF. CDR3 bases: TGCGCCAGCACCCTGGGGACTCAGGGGGGAACAAAGCAGTACTTC.

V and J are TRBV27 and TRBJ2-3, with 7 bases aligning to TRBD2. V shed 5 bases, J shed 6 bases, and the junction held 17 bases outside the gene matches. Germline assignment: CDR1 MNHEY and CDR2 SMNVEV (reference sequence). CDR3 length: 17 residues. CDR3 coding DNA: TGTGCCAGCAGTCGCAACCGGGACTACCACATCCCGGATACGCAGTATTTT. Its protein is CASSRNRDYHIPDTQYF.

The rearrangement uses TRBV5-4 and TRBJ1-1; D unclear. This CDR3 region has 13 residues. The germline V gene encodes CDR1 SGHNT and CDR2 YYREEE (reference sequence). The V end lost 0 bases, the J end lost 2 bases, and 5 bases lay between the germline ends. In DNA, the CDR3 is TGTGCCAGCAGCTTGGATGTAAACACTGAAGCTTTCTTT. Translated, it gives CASSLDVNTEAFF. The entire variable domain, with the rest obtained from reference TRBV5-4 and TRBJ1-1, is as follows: ETGVTQSPTHLIKTRGQQVTLRCSSQSGHNTVSWYQQALGQGPQFIFQYYREEENGRGNFPPRFSGLQFPNYSSELNVNALELDDSALYLCASSLDVNTEAFFGQGTRLTVV.

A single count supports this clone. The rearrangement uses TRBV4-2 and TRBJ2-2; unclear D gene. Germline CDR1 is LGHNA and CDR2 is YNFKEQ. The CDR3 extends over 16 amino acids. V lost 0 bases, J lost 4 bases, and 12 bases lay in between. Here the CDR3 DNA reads TGTGCCAGCAGCCAAGATTGGCGCGGCCGCACCGGGGAGCTGTTTTTT. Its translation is CASSQDWRGRTGELFF.

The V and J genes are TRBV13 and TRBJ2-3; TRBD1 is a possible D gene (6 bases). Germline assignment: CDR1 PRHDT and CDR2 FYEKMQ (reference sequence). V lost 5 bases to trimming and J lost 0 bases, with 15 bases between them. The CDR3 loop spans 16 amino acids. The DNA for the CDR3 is TGTGCCAGCAGCCTCGCCGGGACAACTAGCACAGATACGCAGTATTTT. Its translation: CASSLAGTTSTDTQYF.

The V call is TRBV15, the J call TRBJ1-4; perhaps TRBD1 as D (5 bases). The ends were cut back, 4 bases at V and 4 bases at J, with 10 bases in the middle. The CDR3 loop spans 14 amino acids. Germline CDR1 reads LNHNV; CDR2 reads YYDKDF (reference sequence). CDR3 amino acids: CATSNQGLNEKLFF. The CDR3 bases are TGTGCCACCAGCAACCAGGGTCTTAATGAAAAACTGTTTTTT.

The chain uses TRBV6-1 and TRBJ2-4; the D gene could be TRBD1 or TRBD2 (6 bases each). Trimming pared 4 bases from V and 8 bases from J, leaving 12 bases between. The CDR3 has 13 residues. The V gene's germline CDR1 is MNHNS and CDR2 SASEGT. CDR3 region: CASSAIRGDIQYF. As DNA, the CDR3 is TGTGCCAGCAGTGCCATTAGGGGGGACATTCAGTACTTC.

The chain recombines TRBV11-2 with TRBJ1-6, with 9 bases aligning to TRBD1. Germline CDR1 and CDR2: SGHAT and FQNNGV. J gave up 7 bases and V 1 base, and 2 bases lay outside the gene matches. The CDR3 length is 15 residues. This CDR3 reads CASSLGGQGNSPLHF. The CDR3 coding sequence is TGTGCCAGCAGCTTAGGGGGACAGGGAAATTCACCCCTCCACTTT.

CDR3 residues: CASSQEKAGGITEAFF. CDR3 DNA: TGTGCCAGCAGCCAAGAAAAGGCAGGGGGTATCACTGAAGCTTTCTTT. The rearrangement links TRBV4-2 to TRBJ1-1, with 7 bases matching TRBD1. Looked up from germline, CDR1 is LGHNA and CDR2 is YNFKEQ. With 0 bases clipped from V and 4 bases from J, the junction kept 8 bases outside the gene matches. The CDR3 spans 16 residues.

The CDR3 DNA is TGTGCCAGCAGTTACTCGATGACTAGCGGACAAGAGACCCAGTACTTC. It is translated as CASSYSMTSGQETQYF. The chain combines TRBV6-5 with TRBJ2-5; 9 positions match TRBD2. From germline, CDR1 is MNHEY and CDR2 SVGAGI. Trimming took 0 bases from V and 2 from J; bases not matched to a gene: 4. The CDR3 is 16 amino acids.